Shown below are 12 T cell receptor beta chains from a single sample sequenced in a study of siplizumab effects on memory and regulatory T cells. Clones were read by immunoSEQ multiplex PCR, and TCRdb kept only the in-frame ones, dropping some. Of fewer than 110,000 clones listed, 80% to 95% are singletons. The sample taken for sequencing was non-Treg CD4+ T cells sorted from blood. The receptors shown here come from a human donor in good health.

The gene calls are TRBV7-3 and TRBJ2-3; 13 bases agree with TRBD2. With 3 bases clipped from V and 1 base from J, the junction kept 7 bases outside the gene matches. Germline V gene lookup returns CDR1 SGHTA and CDR2 FQGTGA. The CDR3 spans 18 residues. In DNA form, the CDR3 reads TGTGCCAGCAGCTTCGGACTAGCGGGAGAATGGGGCACAGATACGCAGTATTTT. This translates into CASSFGLAGEWGTDTQYF.

The rearrangement joins TRBV6-5 to TRBJ2-7, with 7 bases fitting TRBD1. The length of the CDR3 is 14 residues. The V segment lost 5 bases and the J segment 5 bases; nucleotides outside the gene matches: 9. Germline V lookup: CDR1 MNHEY, CDR2 SVGAGI. CDR3 amino acids: CASSRDRAANEQYF. Here the CDR3 DNA reads TGTGCCAGCAGTCGCGACAGGGCGGCAAACGAGCAGTACTTC.

The chain couples TRBV28 to TRBJ2-1; D is perhaps TRBD2 (6 bases). Germline-derived CDR1 and CDR2 are MDHEN and SYDVKM. The CDR3 totals 14 residues. With 5 bases removed from V and 5 bases from J, the gap between germline ends came to 13 bases. The CDR3 region is CASSRTGENNEQFF. The DNA of the CDR3 is TGTGCCAGCAGTCGAACGGGAGAGAACAATGAGCAGTTCTTC.

The chain is built from TRBV5-1 and TRBJ1-4; 9 nucleotides match TRBD1. In germline, CDR1 is SGHRS, CDR2 YFSETQ. CDR3 length: 14 amino acids. V shed 4 bases and J 7 bases; nucleotides not matched to a gene: 5. CDR3 in amino acids: CASSITGGGEKLFF. CDR3 nucleotide sequence: TGCGCCAGCAGCATTACAGGGGGCGGTGAAAAACTGTTTTTT.

Only one count was recorded for this clone. The rearrangement links TRBV7-9 to TRBJ1-1; D is possibly TRBD1 (5 bases). The germline gives CDR1 SEHNR, CDR2 FQNEAQ (reference sequence). The CDR3 is made up of 14 amino acids. With 2 bases removed from V and 11 bases from J, the gap between germline ends came to 18 bases. The CDR3 reads CASSLREGKGMAFF. For the CDR3, the DNA is TGTGCCAGCAGCTTAAGGGAGGGGAAGGGGATGGCTTTCTTT.

The CDR3 protein is CASSLDRVAGELFF. In DNA, the CDR3 is TGTGCCAGCAGCTTGGACAGGGTGGCCGGGGAGCTGTTTTTT. The rearrangement joins TRBV5-5 to TRBJ2-2; maybe TRBD1 (6 bases). Germline CDR1 reads SGHKS; CDR2 reads YYEKEE (reference sequence). The CDR3 totals 14 residues. The V end was cut by 0 bases, the J end by 6 bases, with 9 bases between.

This chain links TRBV18 with TRBJ2-7; the match to TRBD1 covers 10 bases. The CDR3 sequence is 15 residues long. V shed 3 bases, J shed 0 bases, and the junction held 2 bases outside the gene matches. CDR1 and CDR2 (germline): KGHSH, LQKENI. Written as DNA, the CDR3 is TGTGCCAGCTCACCCGGGACAGGGGTCTCCTACGAGCAGTACTTC. This gives the protein CASSPGTGVSYEQYF.

The chain couples TRBV5-1 to TRBJ2-7; 10 nucleotides align to TRBD1. CDR3 length: 15 residues. From germline, CDR1 is SGHRS and CDR2 YFSETQ. The V segment lost 4 bases and the J segment 0 bases; nucleotides outside the gene matches: 4. Written as DNA, the CDR3 is TGCGCCAGCAGCGGGGACAGGGGAAGCTCCTACGAGCAGTACTTC. Translating gives CASSGDRGSSYEQYF.

The V gene is TRBV19, the J gene TRBJ1-2, with D unresolved. There are 12 residues in the CDR3. The germline gives CDR1 LNHDA, CDR2 SQIVND (reference sequence). V was clipped by 2 bases and J by 7 bases, with 8 bases between them. CDR3 loop: CASSIPGSGYTF. CDR3 in DNA: TGTGCCAGTAGTATACCGGGGTCTGGCTACACCTTC.

V gene TRBV5-1 combines with J gene TRBJ2-3; 7 nucleotides line up with TRBD2. V trimming: 0 bases; J trimming: 0 bases; junction bases outside the gene matches: 4. There are 16 residues in the CDR3. CDR1 and CDR2 from the germline V gene are SGHRS and YFSETQ. CDR3 sequence reads: CASSLVGGSSTDTQYF. In nucleotides, the CDR3 is TGCGCCAGCAGCTTGGTGGGCGGGAGTAGCACAGATACGCAGTATTTT.

The chain is built from TRBV5-3 and TRBJ2-7, with D perhaps TRBD1 (5 bases). TRBV5-3 is reported as an ORF; its role is uncertain. V was shortened by 2 bases and J by 2 bases, with 17 bases between the two germline ends. The CDR3 has 16 residues. DNA for the CDR3: TGTGCCAGAAGCTTTAGTGGAAGGCCAGGGACCTACGAGCAGTACTTC. Protein: CARSFSGRPGTYEQYF.

This CDR3 is CASPKRGSTNEKLFF. CDR3 bases: TGTGCAAGTCCTAAAAGGGGATCAACTAATGAAAAACTGTTTTTT. The chain is built from TRBV12-2 and TRBJ1-4; TRBD1, the table's D call, was not compared with the DNA. TRBV12-2 is an annotated pseudogene. The CDR3 has 15 amino acids.